This T cell receptor (beta chain) is from a study of blood T cell repertoires in COVID-19. In the study overall: The United States, Italy and Spain supplied acute and convalescent COVID-19 samples. Sample material is recorded as cDNA or gDNA derived from T cells, B-cell-depleted T cells, or PBMCs.

Under the authors' procedure: How many nucleated cells were present was estimated from reference gene primer amplification. TCRdb's table, derived via immunoSEQ multiplex PCR, lists solely in-frame clones and lacks some. That table furnishes V, J and clone size, whereas the DNA furnished D and trimming. The table records 200,000 to 300,000 clones, approximately 83% of them present only once. Germline loops: CDR1 LGHDT, CDR2 YNNKEL (reference sequence). The length of the CDR3 is 15 residues. V was shortened by 4 bases and J by 6 bases, with 16 bases between the two germline ends. This TCR derives from a human donor in a cohort sampled during active COVID-19. V and J are TRBV3-1 (or the pseudogene TRBV3-2) and TRBJ2-1, with a weak D call TRBD2 (5 bases). The specimen was peripheral blood. CDR3 nucleotides: TGTGCCAGCAGCCCCTCCGGACTTGGCCGCAATGAGCAGTTCTTC. It codes for CASSPSGLGRNEQFF.